This note documents a single TCR beta chain sequence. Antigen unknown. Germline V gives CDR1 SQVTM, CDR2 ANQGSEA. The CDR3 spans 18 residues. Trimming pared 1 base from V and 2 bases from J, leaving 23 bases between. This sample was taken from a study of graft-versus-host responses after intestinal transplantation. Study-level information: Anti-thymocyte globulin was used for induction in all recipients, who then took tacrolimus and steroids for approximately 3 years.

Measured with immunoSEQ multiplex PCR; TCRdb has only the in-frame clones, and not every one. The sample has roughly 85,000 clones; approximately 89% are singletons. This chain connects TRBV29-1 to TRBJ1-1; D may be TRBD1 (6 bases). The clonotype was recovered from a human donor who was the organ donor for an intestinal transplant. The sample consisted of unstimulated CD8+ T cells sorted from spleen or lymph node cells, taken before transplant. CDR3 DNA: TGCAGCGTTGAAGTGGGAGGCGGCGAGGTGGGGGCAAACACTGAAGCTTTCTTT. Its translation is CSVEVGGGEVGANTEAFF.